This T cell receptor (beta chain) is from a study of monozygotic twins with inflammatory bowel disease. Study results and limitations: The analysis failed to separate different T cell subtypes. Twin pairs that were concordant did not differ from discordant pairs in repertoire similarity, possibly from limited power. Healthy co-twins exceeded IBD patients in TCRbeta diversity as measured by inverse Simpson.

Remarks on this clonotype: What it binds is unknown.

Using the 5' RACE reads, TCRdb records one entry per CDR3 protein without DNA. The table lists about 380,000 distinct CDR3 sequences. Investigators pulled total RNA out of whole blood and did not sort T cells. Germline lookup yields CDR1 SNHLY and CDR2 FYNNEI. The CDR3 has 15 amino acids. Sequencing input: blood. The chain joins TRBV2 to TRBJ2-4; without DNA, the TCRdb call of TRBD2 cannot be checked. The receptor comes from a human donor with ulcerative colitis or Crohn's disease, or a healthy co-twin of an affected twin (not recorded which). The CDR3 is CASSVLAGIRNIQYF.